The source of this T cell receptor (beta chain) is a study of blood T cells in healthy people across ages. Aged about 6 to 95, donors were systemically healthy Caucasians from Russia. Peripheral blood from each donor was collected in a volume of 8 to 10 milliliters. Primers used in a second PCR of about 7 to 11 cycles were a sample-barcoded 5' primer and a J-beta primer mix. TCRdb re-analysed the 5' RACE reads in MiXCR, keeping a single row per CDR3 protein. The sample lists 650,000 to 700,000 distinct CDR3 sequences; around 52% were seen once. With regard to this clonotype: A much larger clone differs by one base, so this may be a read error.

This CDR3 is 15 amino acids long. From germline, CDR1 is SGHTA and CDR2 FQGTGA. The V call is TRBV7-3, the J call TRBJ2-3; TRBD1 aligns across 7 bases. Sample: blood. The sequence was collected from a woman older than 75 in good health. Here the CDR3 reads CACSFSDRRTDTQYF. The CDR3 DNA reads as TGTGCCTGCAGCTTCTCGGACAGGAGAACAGATACGCAGTATTTT.